These 30 T cell receptor beta chains were all obtained from the same sample, sequenced in a study of cytomegalovirus exposure and HLA in healthy donors. Amplification used 60 Vbeta primers and 13 Jbeta primers. Clones were sequenced by immunoSEQ multiplex PCR, and TCRdb holds only the in-frame ones, with some missing. The sample lists some 93,000 clones, 65% occurring once. Sequencing input: PBMCs. These receptors were obtained from a boy aged 5 to 17 in good health and CMV-seropositive.

The chain is built from TRBV10-3 and TRBJ2-3, with D perhaps TRBD2 (6 bases). Trimming took 7 bases from V and 2 from J, leaving 16 bases between them. Germline CDR1 ENHRY, CDR2 SYGVKD. This CDR3 contains 15 residues. CDR3 DNA sequence: TGTGCCATCAAGAGCTTCGGGGGAGACACAGATACGCAGTATTTT. This codes for CAIKSFGGDTDTQYF.

Here the CDR3 reads CASSVTGGPYEQYF. CDR3 DNA sequence: TGTGCCAGCAGTGTGACAGGGGGCCCCTACGAGCAGTACTTC. The V and J genes are TRBV6-1 and TRBJ2-7; 10 bases match TRBD1. CDR1 MNHNS and CDR2 SASEGT come from the germline V gene. The CDR3 is 14 amino acids. V trimming: 4 bases; J trimming: 2 bases; junction bases outside the gene matches: 2.

This clone was detected a few times. V is TRBV5-4 and J is TRBJ2-3; 7 bases agree with TRBD2. The CDR3 is 14 amino acids. Germline V gene data show CDR1 as SGHNT and CDR2 as YYREEE (reference sequence). V was pared by 4 bases and J by 5 bases, with 7 bases of the junction left unmatched. In nucleotides, the CDR3 is TGTGCCAGCAGCCACAGCGGGGCCCAAGATACGCAGTATTTT. Translating gives CASSHSGAQDTQYF.

This clone showed up just a few times. The chain combines TRBV2 with TRBJ2-1, with a tentative D call TRBD1 (5 bases). CDR1 SNHLY and CDR2 FYNNEI come from the germline V gene. The CDR3 contains 14 residues. Trimming pared 4 bases from V and 10 bases from J, leaving 17 bases between. The DNA of the CDR3 is TGTGCCAGCAGTGCAGGGTCCGATTGGGGAGAGCAGTTCTTC. Translating gives CASSAGSDWGEQFF.

There are a few counts of this clone. This chain connects TRBV30 to TRBJ1-1; D not certain. This CDR3 has 13 amino acids. The V gene lost 3 bases and the J gene lost 4 bases, with 12 bases spanning the gap. Germline V gene sequence: CDR1 GTSNPN, CDR2 SVGIG (reference sequence). CDR3 in DNA: TGTGCCTGGAGAGAGGGCCGGGGCACTGAAGCTTTCTTT. As protein: CAWREGRGTEAFF.

This clone is classed as medium-sized. The rearrangement uses TRBV6-1 and TRBJ2-2, with 8 nucleotides matching TRBD1. V shed 2 bases, J shed 4 bases, and the junction held 6 bases outside the gene matches. This CDR3 is built from 16 residues. In germline, CDR1 is MNHNS, CDR2 SASEGT. The CDR3 protein is CASSEIPGQGTGELFF. CDR3 in DNA: TGTGCCAGCAGTGAAATCCCCGGACAGGGCACCGGGGAGCTGTTTTTT.

This clone was seen a handful of times. Within the sample, other DNA sequences also encode this same CDR3. The J gene is TRBJ1-5, the V gene TRBV5-1; 9 nucleotides agree with TRBD1. CDR1 SGHRS and CDR2 YFSETQ come from the germline V gene. V lost 0 bases and J lost 4; bases outside the gene matches: 2. This CDR3 comprises 15 residues. The CDR3 loop is CASSLAGTGNQPQHF. CDR3 in DNA: TGCGCCAGCAGCTTGGCCGGGACAGGGAATCAGCCCCAGCATTTT. The full variable domain, its missing parts supplied by reference TRBV5-1 and TRBJ1-5, is KAGVTQTPRYLIKTRGQQVTLSCSPISGHRSVSWYQQTPGQGLQFLFEYFSETQRNKGNFPGRFSGRQFSNSRSEMNVSTLELGDSALYLCASSLAGTGNQPQHFGDGTRLSIL.

This clone was seen more than once but under ten times. This chain links TRBV5-6 with TRBJ1-3, with 9 bases aligning to TRBD1. V lost 2 bases and J lost 7; bases outside the gene matches: 10. CDR3 length equals 16 residues. Germline CDR1 and CDR2: SGHDT and YYEEEE. CDR3 sequence: CASSFRDRVFSNTIYF. The CDR3 DNA sequence: TGTGCCAGCAGCTTCCGGGACAGGGTTTTTAGCAACACCATATATTTT.

Notes on this clone: The junction departs from the called germline gene at one end, perhaps through a read error. The chain is built from TRBV27 and TRBJ1-5, with unresolved D. The CDR3 totals 13 residues. Germline CDR1 and CDR2: MNHEY and SMNVEV (reference sequence). CDR3 amino acids: CASAFVRDQPQNF. In DNA form, the CDR3 reads TGTGCCAGCGCTTTCGTTCGGGATCAGCCCCAGAATTTT.

This clone was counted between two and nine times. The rearrangement uses TRBV19 and TRBJ2-7; D possibly corresponds to TRBD2 (6 bases). The CDR3 runs 15 residues. Trimming pared 5 bases from V and 3 bases from J, leaving 17 bases between. Germline CDR1 is LNHDA and CDR2 is SQIVND (reference sequence). CDR3 sequence: CASSPPGSGGYEQYF. For the CDR3, the DNA is TGTGCCAGTAGTCCGCCCGGTTCCGGGGGCTACGAGCAGTACTTC.

In its sample, this clone was seen once. The chain links TRBV5-4 to TRBJ2-1; D remains unclear. CDR1 is SGHNT and CDR2 is YYREEE in the germline V gene (reference sequence). Deletions cut 0 bases from V and 10 bases from J, with 14 bases between. The CDR3 contains 14 residues. CDR3 in DNA: TGTGCCAGCAGCTTGGGACACACAACCCCCGAGCAGTTCTTC. Its protein product is CASSLGHTTPEQFF. Drawing the rest from reference TRBV5-4 and TRBJ2-1, the complete variable domain is ETGVTQSPTHLIKTRGQQVTLRCSSQSGHNTVSWYQQALGQGPQFIFQYYREEENGRGNFPPRFSGLQFPNYSSELNVNALELDDSALYLCASSLGHTTPEQFFGPGTRLTVL.

The CDR3 protein is CSVGDTHPEAFF. CDR3 coding DNA: TGCAGCGTTGGGGACACCCACCCTGAAGCTTTCTTT. The chain carries TRBV29-1 and TRBJ1-1; TRBD1 is a possible D gene (6 bases). The CDR3 extends over 12 amino acids. The germline gives CDR1 SQVTM, CDR2 ANQGSEA. The V end was cut by 4 bases, the J end by 6 bases, with 12 bases between.

The CDR3 nucleotides are TGCAGCGTTGACAGGCCGGGACTAGCGGGAATTAATGAGCAGTTCTTC. It specifies CSVDRPGLAGINEQFF. This chain links TRBV29-1 with TRBJ2-1; 13 bases fit TRBD2. The J segment lost 7 bases and the V segment lost 3 bases, leaving 9 bases of the junction unmatched. CDR3 length: 16 amino acids. Germline V gene data show CDR1 as SQVTM and CDR2 as ANQGSEA.

The J gene is TRBJ2-7, the V gene TRBV7-9, with 11 bases that match TRBD1. After removal of 5 bases from V and 5 bases from J, the junction contained 5 bases not matched to a gene. The CDR3 totals 14 residues. Germline CDR1 reads SEHNR; CDR2 reads FQNEAQ (reference sequence). The CDR3 sequence is CASSPGQGAHEQYF. The DNA for the CDR3 is TGTGCCAGCAGCCCCGGACAGGGGGCCCACGAGCAGTACTTC.

This clone was detected only a few times. This chain joins TRBV18 and TRBJ1-5; D is ambiguous. This CDR3 has 15 residues. CDR1 is KGHSH, CDR2 LQKENI, per germline. V shed 3 bases and J shed 2 bases, with 11 bases lying between them. The CDR3 loop reads CASSPLGQGNQPQHF. The CDR3, as DNA: TGTGCCAGCTCACCCCTGGGTCAGGGCAATCAGCCCCAGCATTTT. The complete variable domain, with remaining parts taken from reference TRBV18 and TRBJ1-5, reads NAGVMQNPRHLVRRRGQEARLRCSPMKGHSHVYWYRQLPEEGLKFMVYLQKENIIDESGMPKERFSAEFPKEGPSILRIQQVVRGDSAAYFCASSPLGQGNQPQHFGDGTRLSIL.

This chain joins TRBV18 and TRBJ1-2; D is perhaps TRBD1 (5 bases). The germline CDR1 and CDR2 sequences are KGHSH and LQKENI. With 2 bases removed from V and 1 base from J, the gap between germline ends came to 11 bases. CDR3 length equals 15 residues. The CDR3 is CASSPGQGINYGYTF. CDR3 coding DNA: TGTGCCAGCTCACCAGGGCAGGGAATTAACTATGGCTACACCTTC. The entire variable domain, with the rest obtained from reference TRBV18 and TRBJ1-2, is as follows: NAGVMQNPRHLVRRRGQEARLRCSPMKGHSHVYWYRQLPEEGLKFMVYLQKENIIDESGMPKERFSAEFPKEGPSILRIQQVVRGDSAAYFCASSPGQGINYGYTFGSGTRLTVV.

This chain connects TRBV6-6 to TRBJ1-2; the D is unclear. CDR3 length equals 14 residues. Deletions cut 2 bases from V and 1 base from J, with 8 bases between. Looked up from germline, CDR1 is MNHNY and CDR2 is SVGAGI (reference sequence). The CDR3 region is CASSYGGSNYGYTF. CDR3 DNA: TGTGCCAGCAGTTACGGCGGAAGTAACTATGGCTACACCTTC.

The rearrangement links TRBV30 to TRBJ2-1; 8 bases map to TRBD1. The CDR3 loop spans 16 amino acids. Germline loops: CDR1 GTSNPN, CDR2 SVGIG (reference sequence). The junction had 13 bases not matched to a gene; V was cut back by 2 bases and J by 7 bases. In nucleotides, the CDR3 is TGTGCCTGGAGTAGAGGGGACAGGCTAGCTGGAAATGAGCAGTTCTTC. Its translation is CAWSRGDRLAGNEQFF.

The J gene is TRBJ1-5, the V gene TRBV7-2; D is ambiguous. Trimming left V 2 bases short and J 3 bases short, with 11 bases between. Germline V gene data show CDR1 as SGHTA and CDR2 as FQGNSA. CDR3 length: 15 amino acids. DNA for the CDR3: TGTGCCAGCAGCTTATACGTAGAGTCCAATCAGCCCCAGCATTTT. Its translation is CASSLYVESNQPQHF.

In this sample, this clone turned up a few times. This chain connects TRBV9 to TRBJ1-2; TRBD1 is a possible D gene (5 bases). The CDR3 is made up of 13 amino acids. V was trimmed by 6 bases and J by 4 bases, leaving 13 bases between them. Looked up from germline, CDR1 is SGDLS and CDR2 is YYNGEE. The CDR3 coding sequence is TGTGCCAGCACCCAGGGTAGAGGCTATGGCTACACCTTC. This translates into CASTQGRGYGYTF.

The V and J genes are TRBV5-1 and TRBJ1-2; 8 bases are a match to TRBD1. The V gene end was trimmed by 5 bases and the J gene end by 7 bases; junction bases not matched to a gene: 13. The V gene's germline CDR1 is SGHRS and CDR2 YFSETQ. CDR3 size: 15 residues. In DNA form, the CDR3 reads TGCGCCAGCAGGGCTCCCGGACAGGGTATTTTTGGCTACACCTTC. Encoded protein: CASRAPGQGIFGYTF.

This chain joins TRBV19 and TRBJ1-5, with D uncertain. Trimming shortened V by 5 bases and J by 9 bases, and 11 bases separated the two germline ends. The CDR3 runs to 12 residues. Germline V gene lookup returns CDR1 LNHDA and CDR2 SQIVND (reference sequence). The CDR3 region is CASSGWSSPQHF. As DNA, the CDR3 is TGTGCCAGTAGTGGATGGAGTTCGCCCCAGCATTTT.

The chain is built from TRBV21-1 and TRBJ2-3; TRBD1 is the table's D call and was not checked against the DNA. TRBV21-1 counts as a pseudogene. The CDR3 runs 15 residues. The CDR3 protein is CASSTLLQGSDTQYF. The CDR3, as DNA: TGTGCCAGCAGCACGCTACTACAGGGCTCCGATACGCAGTATTTT.

The chain couples TRBV9 to TRBJ2-1; the match to TRBD2 covers 11 bases. The CDR3 runs to 17 residues. Germline V lookup: CDR1 SGDLS, CDR2 YYNGEE. The V gene end was trimmed by 3 bases and the J gene end by 10 bases; junction bases not matched to a gene: 15. The CDR3 bases are TGTGCCAGCAGCGCTTCACCGGGACTAGCGGAGCCCCACGAGCAGTTCTTC. Translation gives CASSASPGLAEPHEQFF. The full variable domain, completed using reference TRBV9 and TRBJ2-1, is DSGVTQTPKHLITATGQRVTLRCSPRSGDLSVYWYQQSLDQGLQFLIQYYNGEERAKGNILERFSAQQFPDLHSELNLSSLELGDSALYFCASSASPGLAEPHEQFFGPGTRLTVL.

The rearrangement links TRBV7-9 to TRBJ1-2, with D possibly TRBD1 on 5 matching bases. The germline V gene has CDR1 SEHNR and CDR2 FQNEAQ (reference sequence). V gave up 6 bases and J gave up 4 bases, with 15 bases separating them. The CDR3 runs 14 residues. The CDR3 DNA reads TGTGCCAGCAGGTCCCCTTTGGGGGGCTATGGCTACACCTTC. This sequence encodes CASRSPLGGYGYTF. Using reference TRBV7-9 and TRBJ1-2 for the parts outside the CDR3, the full variable domain is DTGVSQNPRHKITKRGQNVTFRCDPISEHNRLYWYRQTLGQGPEFLTYFQNEAQLEKSRLLSDRFSAERPKGSFSTLEIQRTEQGDSAMYLCASRSPLGGYGYTFGSGTRLTVV.

The chain couples TRBV7-9 to TRBJ1-2; no reliable D call. CDR3 length: 13 amino acids. Germline CDR1 and CDR2: SEHNR and FQNEAQ (reference sequence). Trimming took off 1 base at V and 4 bases at J, with 7 bases between the two ends. CDR3 region: CASSLVPVYGYTF. CDR3 DNA: TGTGCCAGCAGCTTAGTACCAGTCTATGGCTACACCTTC.

The chain has TRBV19 and TRBJ1-3, with 7 bases aligning to TRBD1. Germline values: CDR1 LNHDA, CDR2 SQIVND (reference sequence). Unmatched junction bases numbered 6, after V lost 4 bases and J lost 0 bases. The CDR3 loop spans 16 amino acids. CDR3 sequence: CASSNYRGSSGNTIYF. In nucleotides, the CDR3 is TGTGCCAGTAGTAACTACAGGGGTAGCTCTGGAAACACCATATATTTT.

This chain connects TRBV2 to TRBJ2-3; D remains ambiguous. Germline CDR1 reads SNHLY; CDR2 reads FYNNEI. The CDR3 is made up of 13 amino acids. Trimming removed 0 bases at V and 5 bases at J, with 6 bases between. The CDR3 sequence: CASSEATQDTQYF. The CDR3 DNA is TGTGCCAGCAGTGAAGCGACACAAGATACGCAGTATTTT.

The chain has TRBV11-2 and TRBJ1-5, with 7 bases that match TRBD1. Germline CDR1 SGHAT, CDR2 FQNNGV. Germline trimming cut 0 bases from V and 8 bases from J; bases unmatched to any gene: 4. The CDR3 runs 14 residues. The CDR3 nucleotides read TGTGCCAGCAGCTTAGATCCAGGGGGTGAGCCCCAGCATTTT. It yields the protein CASSLDPGGEPQHF.

The chain couples TRBV2 to TRBJ2-2; 9 positions match TRBD1. Germline lookup yields CDR1 SNHLY and CDR2 FYNNEI. The CDR3 is 13 residues long. The V gene end was trimmed by 5 bases and the J gene end by 10 bases; junction bases not matched to a gene: 5. This CDR3 is CASSPGTGMELFF. In DNA, the CDR3 is TGTGCCAGCAGTCCCGGGACAGGGATGGAGCTGTTTTTT.